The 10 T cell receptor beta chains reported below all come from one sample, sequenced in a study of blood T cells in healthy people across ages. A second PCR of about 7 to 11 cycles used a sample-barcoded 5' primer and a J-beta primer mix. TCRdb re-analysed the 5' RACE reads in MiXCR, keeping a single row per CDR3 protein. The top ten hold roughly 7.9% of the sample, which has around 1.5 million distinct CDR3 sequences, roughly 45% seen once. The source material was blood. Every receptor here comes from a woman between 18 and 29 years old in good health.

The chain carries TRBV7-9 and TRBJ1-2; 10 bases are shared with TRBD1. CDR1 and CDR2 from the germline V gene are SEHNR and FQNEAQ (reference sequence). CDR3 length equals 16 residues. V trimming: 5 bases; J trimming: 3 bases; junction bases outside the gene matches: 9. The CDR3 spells CASSANPDRGDYGYTF. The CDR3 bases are TGTGCCAGCAGCGCGAACCCGGACAGGGGGGACTATGGCTACACCTTC.

Here the CDR3 DNA reads TGCAGCGTGGACAGGGGGATCGGGGAGCTGTTTTTT. Translated, it gives CSVDRGIGELFF. This chain joins TRBV29-1 and TRBJ2-2; TRBD1 aligns across 10 bases. With 6 bases clipped from V and 7 bases from J, the junction kept 2 bases outside the gene matches. Germline-derived CDR1 and CDR2 are SQVTM and ANQGSEA. The CDR3 totals 12 residues.

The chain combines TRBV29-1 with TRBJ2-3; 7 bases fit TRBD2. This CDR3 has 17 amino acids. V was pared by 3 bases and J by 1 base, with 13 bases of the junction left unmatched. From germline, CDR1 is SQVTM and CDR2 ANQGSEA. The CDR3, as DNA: TGCAGCGTTGACTCCTCGTACGGGCTAGCGGGCACAGATACGCAGTATTTT. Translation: CSVDSSYGLAGTDTQYF.

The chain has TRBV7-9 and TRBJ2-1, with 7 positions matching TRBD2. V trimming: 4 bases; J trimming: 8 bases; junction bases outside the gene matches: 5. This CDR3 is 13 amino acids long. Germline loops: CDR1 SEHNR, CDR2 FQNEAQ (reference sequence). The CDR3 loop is CASSWEGSDEQFF. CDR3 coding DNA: TGTGCCAGCAGCTGGGAGGGGAGTGATGAGCAGTTCTTC.

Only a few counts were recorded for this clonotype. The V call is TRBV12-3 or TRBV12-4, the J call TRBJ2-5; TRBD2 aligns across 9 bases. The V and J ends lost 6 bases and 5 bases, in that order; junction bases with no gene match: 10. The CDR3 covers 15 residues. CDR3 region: CASSLSGSWQETQYF. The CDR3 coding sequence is TGTGCCAGCAGCCTTAGCGGGAGTTGGCAGGAGACCCAGTACTTC.

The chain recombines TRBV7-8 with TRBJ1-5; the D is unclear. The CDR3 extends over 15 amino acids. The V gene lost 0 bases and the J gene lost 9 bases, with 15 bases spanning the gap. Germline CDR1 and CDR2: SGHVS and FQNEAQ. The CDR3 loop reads CASSLAPGGDWPQHF. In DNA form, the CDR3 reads TGTGCCAGCAGCTTAGCCCCGGGTGGGGATTGGCCCCAGCATTTT.

This chain's CDR3 is CASSLAPEELYEQYF. CDR3 in DNA: TGCGCCAGCAGCTTGGCCCCGGAAGAGCTCTACGAGCAGTACTTC. The chain has TRBV5-1 and TRBJ2-7; D ambiguous. The CDR3 length is 15 residues. The V and J ends lost 0 bases and 3 bases respectively, with 13 bases between them. Germline-derived CDR1 and CDR2 are SGHRS and YFSETQ.

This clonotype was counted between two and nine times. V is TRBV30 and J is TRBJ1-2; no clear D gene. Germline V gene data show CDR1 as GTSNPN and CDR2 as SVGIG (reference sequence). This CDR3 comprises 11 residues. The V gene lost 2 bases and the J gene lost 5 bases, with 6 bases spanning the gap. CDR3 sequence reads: CAWSPGYGYTF. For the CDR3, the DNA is TGTGCCTGGAGTCCGGGGTATGGCTACACCTTC. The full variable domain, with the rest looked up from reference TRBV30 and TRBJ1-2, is SQTIHQWPATLVQPVGSPLSLECTVEGTSNPNLYWYRQAAGRGLQLLFYSVGIGQISSEVPQNLSASRPQDRQFILSSKKLLLSDSGFYLCAWSPGYGYTFGSGTRLTVV.

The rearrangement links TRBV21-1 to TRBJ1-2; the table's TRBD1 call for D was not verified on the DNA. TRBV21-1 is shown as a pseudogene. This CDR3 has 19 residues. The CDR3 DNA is TGTGCCAGCAGCCGGCCGGGACAGGGAATATCCTCTGCTAACTATGGCTACACCTTC. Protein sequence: CASSRPGQGISSANYGYTF.

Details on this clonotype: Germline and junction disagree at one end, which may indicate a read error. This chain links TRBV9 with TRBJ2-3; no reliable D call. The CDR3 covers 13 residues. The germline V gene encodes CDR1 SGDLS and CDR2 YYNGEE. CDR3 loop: CATSFFEVDTQYF. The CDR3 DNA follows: TGTGCCACCAGCTTCTTTGAGGTAGATACGCAGTATTTT. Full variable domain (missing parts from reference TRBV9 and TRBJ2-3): DSGVTQTPKHLITATGQRVTLRCSPRSGDLSVYWYQQSLDQGLQFLIQYYNGEERAKGNILERFSAQQFPDLHSELNLSSLELGDSALYFCATSFFEVDTQYFGPGTRLTVL.